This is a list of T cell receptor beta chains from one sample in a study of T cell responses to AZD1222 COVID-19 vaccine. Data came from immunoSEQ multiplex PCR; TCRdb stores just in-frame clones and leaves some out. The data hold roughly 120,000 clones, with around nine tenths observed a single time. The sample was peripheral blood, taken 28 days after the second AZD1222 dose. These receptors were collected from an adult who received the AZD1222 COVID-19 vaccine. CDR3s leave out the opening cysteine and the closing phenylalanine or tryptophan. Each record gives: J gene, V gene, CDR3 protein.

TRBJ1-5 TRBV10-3 AIGAEQNQPQH
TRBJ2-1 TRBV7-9 ASSPRLAGSSYNEQF
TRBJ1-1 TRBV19 ASSIRALNTEAF
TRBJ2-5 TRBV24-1 ATSDTQSGRAGETQY
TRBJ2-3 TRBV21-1 ASITGGCEPDTQY
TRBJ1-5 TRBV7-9 ASSLEGSGPNQPQH
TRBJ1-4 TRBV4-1 ASSQSRGREKLF
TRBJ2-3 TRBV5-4 ASSSGQGEDTQY
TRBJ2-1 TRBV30 AGGTYNEQF
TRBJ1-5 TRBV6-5 ASSYGRGNQPQH
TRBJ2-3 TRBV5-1 ASSLEPAGPDTQY
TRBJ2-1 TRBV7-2 ASSSYANEQF
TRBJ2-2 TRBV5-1 ASSLVGKGTGELF
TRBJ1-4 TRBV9 ASSVGRATNEKLF
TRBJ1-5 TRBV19 ASSIFRGRQPQH
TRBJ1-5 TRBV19 ASSPTGAPNQPQH
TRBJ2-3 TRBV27 ASSFDQGYSTDTQY
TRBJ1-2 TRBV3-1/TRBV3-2 ASSQDGQGALRYT
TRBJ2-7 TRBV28 ASIPGLAGGSAHEQY
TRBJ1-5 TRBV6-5 ASSPRENQPQH
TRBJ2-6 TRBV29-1 SVKRSGANVLT
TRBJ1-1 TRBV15 ATSRPRALGVVV
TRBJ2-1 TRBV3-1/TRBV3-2 ASSQAGGGEQF
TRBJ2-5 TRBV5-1 ASSWAGTEKETQY
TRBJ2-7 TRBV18 ASSPVAGGPLSSYEQY
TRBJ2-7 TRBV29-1 SVVSGQTYEQY
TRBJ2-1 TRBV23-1 ASSHSLLLLAGGYNEQF
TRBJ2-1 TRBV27 ASQPGQVMNEQF
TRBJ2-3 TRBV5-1 ASSDSGSAGTDTQY
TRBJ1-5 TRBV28 ASSFQGEGNNQPQH
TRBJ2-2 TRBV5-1 ASSLRLDNTGELF
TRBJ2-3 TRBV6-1 ASSEAPGAGDTQY
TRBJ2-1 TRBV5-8 ASSPGTSGRGYNEQF
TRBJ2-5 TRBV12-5 ASALYQETQY
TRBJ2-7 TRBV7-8 ASSLTGDYEQY
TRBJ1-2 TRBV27 ASSPFNYGYT